This TCR beta chain was recovered during a study of T cell changes during pregnancy in multiple sclerosis. In germline, CDR1 is SGHRS, CDR2 YFSETQ. The CDR3 extends over 14 amino acids. The V and J ends lost 2 bases and 5 bases respectively, with 12 bases between them. The table came from immunoSEQ multiplex PCR; TCRdb's copy has only in-frame clones and leaves some out. The sample consists of about 57,000 clones, approximately 90% of them appearing once. This chain joins TRBV5-1 and TRBJ2-3; possible D gene TRBD1, 6 bases. The specimen was peripheral blood, collected after pregnancy. The TCR sequence derives from a female donor in good health, enrolled as a control in a pregnancy study. The DNA for the CDR3 is TGCGCCAGCAGCTTCGGGCAGGGGCTAGATACGCAGTATTTT. Amino acids: CASSFGQGLDTQYF.